A single sample gave rise to the 9 T cell receptor beta chains below, sequenced in a study of radiotherapy plus CTLA-4 blockade in lung cancer. Sequencing was performed with immunoSEQ multiplex PCR; in TCRdb, only in-frame clones are kept and a portion is missing. This sample carries about 54,000 clones, under 85% of them seen once, and the ten largest clones take 3% to 4%. The sequencing here drew on peripheral blood, taken from a patient treated with radiotherapy plus ipilimumab. The receptors here all came from a human donor with non-small cell lung cancer who had a partial response to radiotherapy plus ipilimumab.

The chain couples TRBV6-5 to TRBJ2-7; TRBD1 might be the D (5 bases). V was trimmed by 6 bases and J by 12 bases, leaving 15 bases between them. Per germline, CDR1 MNHEY and CDR2 SVGAGI. The CDR3 spans 11 residues. CDR3 sequence reads: CASRVDRFSYF. CDR3 sequence (DNA): TGTGCCAGCAGAGTCGACAGATTCTCGTACTTC.

The chain couples TRBV7-9 to TRBJ1-2; weak D call: TRBD1 (5 bases). CDR3 size: 15 residues. With 4 bases removed from V and 7 bases from J, the gap between germline ends came to 19 bases. Germline V lookup: CDR1 SEHNR, CDR2 FQNEAQ (reference sequence). CDR3 coding DNA: TGTGCCAGCAGCTCCTTGGGGACTTTGGTGGCTGGCTACACCTTC. Its translation is CASSSLGTLVAGYTF.

The chain uses TRBV5-6 and TRBJ1-5; no clear D. Trimming left V 0 bases short and J 5 bases short, with 12 bases between. Germline V gives CDR1 SGHDT, CDR2 YYEEEE. The CDR3 contains 15 residues. This CDR3 reads CASSLDQDIDQPQHF. The CDR3 nucleotides are TGTGCCAGCAGCTTGGATCAGGATATTGATCAGCCCCAGCATTTT.

This clone has just one count. The chain recombines TRBV18 with TRBJ1-1; 8 bases fit TRBD1. J was trimmed by 10 bases and V by 3 bases; bases with no gene match: 13. The CDR3 is 15 amino acids. In germline, CDR1 is KGHSH, CDR2 LQKENI. In DNA, the CDR3 is TGTGCCAGCTCACCCTCGACAGGGGCCCATGAAGGAGCTTTCTTT. Its protein product is CASSPSTGAHEGAFF.

This chain joins TRBV5-1 and TRBJ1-1; 11 positions match TRBD1. V shed 3 bases, J shed 5 bases, and the junction held 3 bases outside the gene matches. The CDR3 sequence is 14 residues long. Germline V gene lookup returns CDR1 SGHRS and CDR2 YFSETQ. The CDR3 loop reads CASSWGQGGTEAFF. The CDR3 nucleotides read TGCGCCAGCAGCTGGGGACAGGGGGGGACTGAAGCTTTCTTT.

V is TRBV7-8 and J is TRBJ1-3; unclear D gene. Germline CDR1 reads SGHVS; CDR2 reads FQNEAQ. V was trimmed by 1 base and J by 9 bases, leaving 13 bases between them. This CDR3 has 14 amino acids. The CDR3 DNA reads TGTGCCAGCAGCTTAGGGCAGGATCGGGGCACCATATATTTT. It yields the protein CASSLGQDRGTIYF.

The V and J genes are TRBV5-1 and TRBJ2-1, with 9 bases fitting TRBD2. Germline assignment: CDR1 SGHRS and CDR2 YFSETQ. V shed 0 bases, J shed 5 bases, and the junction held 6 bases outside the gene matches. The CDR3 consists of 16 residues. The CDR3 bases are TGCGCCAGCAGCTTGGTGGCGGGGGGGCCCAACAATGAGCAGTTCTTC. It specifies CASSLVAGGPNNEQFF.

This clone has only a few counts. The chain has TRBV6-1 and TRBJ2-5; 7 nucleotides match TRBD1. V lost 8 bases and J lost 5; bases outside the gene matches: 5. Germline-derived CDR1 and CDR2 are MNHNS and SASEGT. This CDR3 has 12 residues. CDR3 in amino acids: CASGQEDETQYF. Here the CDR3 DNA reads TGTGCCAGCGGACAGGAGGATGAGACCCAGTACTTC.

This clone was seen a handful of times. This chain connects TRBV11-2 to TRBJ1-2; possibly TRBD1 for D (5 bases). Trimming left V 4 bases short and J 7 bases short, with 10 bases between. This CDR3 has 12 residues. Looked up from germline, CDR1 is SGHAT and CDR2 is FQNNGV. DNA for the CDR3: TGTGCCAGCAGCTCGGCGGGGACTGGCTACACCTTC. This translates into CASSSAGTGYTF.